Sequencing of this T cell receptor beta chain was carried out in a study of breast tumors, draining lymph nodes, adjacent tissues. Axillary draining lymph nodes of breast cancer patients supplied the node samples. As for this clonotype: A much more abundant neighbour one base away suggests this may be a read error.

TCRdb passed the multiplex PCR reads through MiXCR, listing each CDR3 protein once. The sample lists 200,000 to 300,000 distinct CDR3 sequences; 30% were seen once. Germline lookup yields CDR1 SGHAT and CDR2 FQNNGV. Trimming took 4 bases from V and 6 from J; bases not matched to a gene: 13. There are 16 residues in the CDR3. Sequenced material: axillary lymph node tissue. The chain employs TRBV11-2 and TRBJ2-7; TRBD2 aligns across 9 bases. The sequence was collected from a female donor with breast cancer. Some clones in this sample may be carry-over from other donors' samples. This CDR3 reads CASSYQPGPAGGEQYF. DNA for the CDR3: TGTGCCAGCAGCTACCAACCGGGACCAGCGGGAGGCGAGCAGTACTTC.